This TCR beta chain was captured by sequencing in a study of immune reconstitution after stem cell transplant in scleroderma (dated by TCRdb to 2017 to 2019). Details on this clonotype: Its binding antigen is unknown. No base-level quality is on record; no much larger clone is a single base apart.

The library was prepared using RT-PCR. The sample was run on an Illumina MiSeq. TCRdb itself trimmed the public reads at Q25 with fastp, ran MiXCR and retained productive beta chains. Rows are unified per CDR3 protein, each entry keeping the most common DNA and genes. This sample has about 2,300 distinct CDR3 sequences in its table, and about 10% of those were observed once. The ten largest clones capture around a quarter of the sample. Its CDR3 holds 13 amino acids, cysteine through phenylalanine. Of the read, only the CDR3 DNA is kept; its 39 bases are in frame from base 1. CDR1 SQVTM and CDR2 ANQGSEA are derived from the germline V gene. Germline trimming amounts to 4 bases on V and 2 bases on J, with 5 as the count of junction bases outside the gene matches.

The rearranged chain carries TRBV29-1 and TRBJ2-7; the central 7 bases match TRBD1. The TCR sequence derives from a female donor with systemic sclerosis. This sample was obtained before or after autologous hematopoietic stem cell transplantation (not recorded which). Here the CDR3 is given as CSVAETGPYEQYF. The bases are TGCAGCGTTGCGGAGACAGGGCCCTACGAGCAGTACTTC.